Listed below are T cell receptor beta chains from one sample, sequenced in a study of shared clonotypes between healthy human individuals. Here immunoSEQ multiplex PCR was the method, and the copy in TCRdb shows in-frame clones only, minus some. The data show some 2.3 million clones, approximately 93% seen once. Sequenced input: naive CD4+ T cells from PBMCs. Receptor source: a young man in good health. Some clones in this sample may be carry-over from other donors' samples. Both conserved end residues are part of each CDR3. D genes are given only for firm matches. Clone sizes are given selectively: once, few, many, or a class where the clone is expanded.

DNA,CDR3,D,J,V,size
TGCAGCGTTGACCCCTCAGGGGAAGAGACCCAGTACTTC,CSVDPSGEETQYF,.,TRBJ2-5,TRBV29-1,.
TGTGCCAGTACTGGACCGGGTCGGGGCTACACCTTC,CASTGPGRGYTF,.,TRBJ1-2,TRBV19,.
TGTGCCAGCTCAGTGGGTTTGCCAGGGAGCGGCGAGCAGTACTTC,CASSVGLPGSGEQYF,.,TRBJ2-7,TRBV18,.
TGTGCCAGCAGCCGCGGGACAGTTAAAAACTATGGCTACACCTTC,CASSRGTVKNYGYTF,TRBD1,TRBJ1-2,TRBV11-2,few
TGTGCCAGCAGCGTTGGCGGGATCTCCTACAATGAGCAGTTCTTC,CASSVGGISYNEQFF,.,TRBJ2-1,TRBV9,.
TGTGCCAGCAAACAATTAGGGGGGGTGAACACTGAAGCTTTCTTT,CASKQLGGVNTEAFF,.,TRBJ1-1,TRBV6-5,once
TGTGCCAGCAGTGACTCGGGGACTAGGAGCTATGAGCAGTTCTTC,CASSDSGTRSYEQFF,TRBD2,TRBJ2-1,TRBV6-4,.
TGTGCCAGCACTCTTGCGGGGGAGGGATACACCTTC,CASTLAGEGYTF,.,TRBJ1-2,TRBV19,once
TGTGCCAGCACCTTAGGGGGGAAGGAGACTGAAGCTTTCTTT,CASTLGGKETEAFF,.,TRBJ1-1,TRBV6-1,.
TGTGCCAGCAGTTCCGCCTTGGGACTGCGGGGTGGCATTCAGTACTTC,CASSSALGLRGGIQYF,.,TRBJ2-4,TRBV27,.
TGTGCCTGGAGTAGAGGTCTGGGGGAACTAAATCAGCCCCAGCATTTT,CAWSRGLGELNQPQHF,.,TRBJ1-5,TRBV30,few
TGTGCCATCAGTGATGTCAGGAACACCGGGGAGCTGTTTTTT,CAISDVRNTGELFF,.,TRBJ2-2,TRBV10-3,.
TGTGCCAGCAGCCCCGGGACAGGGGGAGATATAGCCAAAAACATTCAGTACTTC,CASSPGTGGDIAKNIQYF,TRBD1,TRBJ2-4,TRBV5-4,.
TGTGCCAGCAGCTTAGCTTCTGGGGTCCGTACGACGCAGTACTTC,CASSLASGVRTTQYF,.,TRBJ2-7,TRBV7-2,.
TGTGCCAGCTCGTCCGGGACAGGGAGCACCGGGGAGCTGTTTTTT,CASSSGTGSTGELFF,TRBD1,TRBJ2-2,TRBV18,.
TGTGCCAGCAGGTCGGGACTAGCGGGCTTCACAGATACGCAGTATTTT,CASRSGLAGFTDTQYF,TRBD2,TRBJ2-3,TRBV6-6,once
TGTGCCAGCAGCGGCGCCATGCCTTACAATGAGCAGTTCTTC,CASSGAMPYNEQFF,.,TRBJ2-1,TRBV5-4,.
TGTGCCAGCAGACCCGGTACTAACTATGGCTACACCTTC,CASRPGTNYGYTF,.,TRBJ1-2,TRBV2,.
TGCGCCAGCAGCCAAGATGATTCGGCGGGCTGGTGGGGCACTGAAGCTTTCTTT,CASSQDDSAGWWGTEAFF,.,TRBJ1-1,TRBV4-1,.
TGTGCCAGCAGCTTAGCGCGCGGGGATACGCAGTATTTT,CASSLARGDTQYF,.,TRBJ2-3,TRBV7-2,.
TGCGCCAGCAGCCAAGGTACTTGGGAAGAGACCCAGTACTTC,CASSQGTWEETQYF,.,TRBJ2-5,TRBV4-3,.
TGTGCCAGCAGCTTATCGCCGGCGAACACCGGGGAGCTGTTTTTT,CASSLSPANTGELFF,.,TRBJ2-2,TRBV7-3,.
TGTGCCAGAAGCTTGTCGATGAGTCGGATGAACACTGAAGCTTTCTTT,CARSLSMSRMNTEAFF,.,TRBJ1-1,TRBV5-3,.
TGCGCCAGCAGCTTGTTGACAGGGCAGAACACTGAAGCTTTCTTT,CASSLLTGQNTEAFF,TRBD1,TRBJ1-1,TRBV5-1,.
TGTGCCAGCAGGGAGGGGTCTAACTATGGCTACACCTTC,CASREGSNYGYTF,.,TRBJ1-2,TRBV6-1,.
TGTGCCAGTAGTTCCCCCGGGACAGGGAACTATGGCTACACCTTC,CASSSPGTGNYGYTF,TRBD1,TRBJ1-2,TRBV19,few
TGTGCCAGTAAAACTGGGACAGATTTTAGGGCCGGGGAGCTGTTTTTT,CASKTGTDFRAGELFF,TRBD1,TRBJ2-2,TRBV19,once
TGTGCCAGCAGCTTGGAAGGGGGACTTCTCAATGAGCAGTTCTTC,CASSLEGGLLNEQFF,.,TRBJ2-1,TRBV5-4,.
TGTGCCAGCAGCCCAATAGATACGCAGTATTTT,CASSPIDTQYF,.,TRBJ2-3,TRBV2,.
TGTGCCAGCAGCTTGATTTGGCAAGAGACCCAGTACTTC,CASSLIWQETQYF,.,TRBJ2-5,TRBV5-5,.
TGTGCCTGGAGTGTACGGGGTGAGCAGTTCTTC,CAWSVRGEQFF,.,TRBJ2-1,TRBV30,.
TGTGCCAGCAAGATCCATAGCAATCAGCCCCAGCATTTT,CASKIHSNQPQHF,.,TRBJ1-5,TRBV6-1,.
TGCGCCAGCAGCCGTACTGGAGGGAGGGAGACCCAGTACTTC,CASSRTGGRETQYF,.,TRBJ2-5,TRBV5-1,.
TGTGCCAGCAGCCAGTGGGGGAGCGTTTACGAGCAGTACTTC,CASSQWGSVYEQYF,.,TRBJ2-7,TRBV14,.
TGTGCCAGCAGTTATCCGGGACAGGAAGGCTACACCTTC,CASSYPGQEGYTF,TRBD1,TRBJ1-2,TRBV28,.
TGTGCCAGCTCACTACAGGCCTCTCGCACAGATACGCAGTATTTT,CASSLQASRTDTQYF,.,TRBJ2-3,TRBV7-2,.
TGTGCCAGTAGTATCGAAAGCTATGGCTACACCTTC,CASSIESYGYTF,.,TRBJ1-2,TRBV19,.
TGTGCCAGCAGCCCAGAGTCAGGGGTTCGAGGCTACACCTTC,CASSPESGVRGYTF,.,TRBJ1-2,TRBV7-2,.
TGTGCCAGCAGCTTAGGGAGGGCAGCGAACACTGAAGCTTTCTTT,CASSLGRAANTEAFF,.,TRBJ1-1,TRBV7-3,once
TGTGCCAGCAGTTTGTCGCAGTCGAGCTCCTACGAGCAGTACTTC,CASSLSQSSSYEQYF,.,TRBJ2-7,TRBV27,.
TGTGCCAGCAGTCCCGCGGGGGGGAATGAGCAGTTCTTC,CASSPAGGNEQFF,TRBD2,TRBJ2-1,TRBV25-1,.
TGTGCTTGGAGACCGGGACCCATTTCGCTAGAGACCCAGTACTTC,CAWRPGPISLETQYF,.,TRBJ2-5,TRBV30,once
TGTGCCAGCAGCTCGCGCGGGGTCTCCTACGAGCAGTACTTC,CASSSRGVSYEQYF,.,TRBJ2-7,TRBV28,.
TGTGCCAGCAGTTACAGAGGAGGGACAGATACGCAGTATTTT,CASSYRGGTDTQYF,.,TRBJ2-3,TRBV6-6,.
TGTGCCAGCAGTCCGACCGGGCGCCAACCGAGCGGCACTGAAGCTTTCTTT,CASSPTGRQPSGTEAFF,.,TRBJ1-1,TRBV27,.
TGTGCCAGCAGCGCACGGACTAGTAGCGACAATGAGCAGTTCTTC,CASSARTSSDNEQFF,TRBD2,TRBJ2-1,TRBV9,.
TGCGCCAGCAGCCATCTCGGACCGTCGGACACCATATATTTT,CASSHLGPSDTIYF,.,TRBJ1-3,TRBV4-3,.
TGCGCCAGCAGCTTTAGGACTAGCGGGGGGACCTACGAGCAGTACTTC,CASSFRTSGGTYEQYF,TRBD2,TRBJ2-7,TRBV5-1,.
TGTGCCAGCAGCTCGGGACCGGGATCCATGCGCGAAAAACTGTTTTTT,CASSSGPGSMREKLFF,.,TRBJ1-4,TRBV5-4,.
TGTGCCAGCAGTGACAAAAGTGGCAATCAGCCCCAGCATTTT,CASSDKSGNQPQHF,.,TRBJ1-5,TRBV2,few